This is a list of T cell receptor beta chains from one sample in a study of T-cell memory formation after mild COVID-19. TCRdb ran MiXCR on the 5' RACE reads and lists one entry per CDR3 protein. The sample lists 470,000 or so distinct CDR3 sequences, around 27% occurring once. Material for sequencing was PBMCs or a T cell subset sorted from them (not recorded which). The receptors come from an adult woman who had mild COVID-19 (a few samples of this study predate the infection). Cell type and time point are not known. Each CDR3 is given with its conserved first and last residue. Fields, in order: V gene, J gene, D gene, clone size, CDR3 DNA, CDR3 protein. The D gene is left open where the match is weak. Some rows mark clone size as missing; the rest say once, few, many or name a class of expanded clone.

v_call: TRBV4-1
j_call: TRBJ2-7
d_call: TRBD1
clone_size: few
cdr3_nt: TGCGCCAGCAGCCCGTCCGGGACAGGGTTAGTCTACGAGCAGTACTTC
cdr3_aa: CASSPSGTGLVYEQYF

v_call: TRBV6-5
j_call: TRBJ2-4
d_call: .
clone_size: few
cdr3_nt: TGTGCCACCAGAAGTACCTCCTGGGAGTACTTC
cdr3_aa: CATRSTSWEYF

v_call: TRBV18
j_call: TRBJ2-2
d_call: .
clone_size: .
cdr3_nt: TGTGCCAGCTCACCACCGGGGTTCACCGGGGAGCTGTTTTTT
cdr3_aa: CASSPPGFTGELFF

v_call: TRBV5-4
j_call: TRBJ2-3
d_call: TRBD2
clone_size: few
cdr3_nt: TGTGCCAGCAGCCATCTAGCGGGCCTCACAGATACGCAGTATTTT
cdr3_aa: CASSHLAGLTDTQYF

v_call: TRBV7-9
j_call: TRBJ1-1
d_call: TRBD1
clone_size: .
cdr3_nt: TGTGCCAGCGGACGACAGGGTTACTCTGAAGCTTTCTTT
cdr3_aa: CASGRQGYSEAFF

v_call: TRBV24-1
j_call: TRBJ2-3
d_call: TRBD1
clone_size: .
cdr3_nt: TGTGCCACCAGTGACCCGGACAGGGCGGAAGATACGCAGTATTTT
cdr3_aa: CATSDPDRAEDTQYF

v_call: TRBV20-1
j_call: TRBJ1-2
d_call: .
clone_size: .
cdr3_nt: TGCAGTGCTAGACCCGGGTCCTATGGCTACACCTTC
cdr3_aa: CSARPGSYGYTF

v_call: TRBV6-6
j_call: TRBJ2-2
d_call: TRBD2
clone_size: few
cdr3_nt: TGTGCCAGCAGTGGGGGAGCGGGGGGCTATTCTGCCGATCCCGGGGAGCTGTTTTTT
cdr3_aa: CASSGGAGGYSADPGELFF

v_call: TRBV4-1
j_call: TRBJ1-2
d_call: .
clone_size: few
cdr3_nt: TGCGCCAGCAGCCAAGCACAGGGCAACTATGGCTACACCTTC
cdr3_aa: CASSQAQGNYGYTF

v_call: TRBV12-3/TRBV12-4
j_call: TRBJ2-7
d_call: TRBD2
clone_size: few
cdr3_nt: TGTGCCAGCAGCACTAGGGGAGGGATCTCCTACGAGCAGTACTTC
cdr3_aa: CASSTRGGISYEQYF

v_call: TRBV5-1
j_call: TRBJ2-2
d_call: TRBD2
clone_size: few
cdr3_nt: TGCGCCAGCAGTCCTGTAGCGGGGGGGCCTGGTCGGACCGGGGAGCTGTTTTTT
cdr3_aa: CASSPVAGGPGRTGELFF

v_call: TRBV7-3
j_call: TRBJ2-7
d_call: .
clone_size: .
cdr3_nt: TGTGCCAGCAGCTTAATGGCAGGGGAGGGCTACGAGCAGTACTTC
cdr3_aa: CASSLMAGEGYEQYF

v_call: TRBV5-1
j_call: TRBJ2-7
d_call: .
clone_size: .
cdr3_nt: TGCGCCAGCCGCCGGGAGGGGACAGGGCCCTACGAGCAGTACTTC
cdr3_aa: CASRREGTGPYEQYF

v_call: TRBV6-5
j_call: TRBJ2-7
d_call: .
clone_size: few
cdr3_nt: TGTGCCAGCAGCTGGAGGAGCGGAACGGGCGAGCAGTACTTC
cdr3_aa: CASSWRSGTGEQYF

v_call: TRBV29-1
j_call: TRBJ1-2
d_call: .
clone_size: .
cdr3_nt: TGCAGCGTTGACTCCCGGCAGGGCTATGGCTACACCTTC
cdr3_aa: CSVDSRQGYGYTF

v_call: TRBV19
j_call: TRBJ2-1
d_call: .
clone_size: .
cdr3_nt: TGTGCCAGTAGTATATCTAAGGGTGTGGGCTATGAGCAGTTCTTC
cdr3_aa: CASSISKGVGYEQFF

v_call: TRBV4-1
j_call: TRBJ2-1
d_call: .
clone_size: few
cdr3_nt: TGCGCCAGCAGCCAAGCTCAGGGGTGGGATGAGCAGTTCTTC
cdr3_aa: CASSQAQGWDEQFF

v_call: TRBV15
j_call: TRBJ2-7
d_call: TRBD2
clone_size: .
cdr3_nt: TGTGCCACCAGCAGAATACTAGCGGGAGGAGCCTACGAGCAGTACTTC
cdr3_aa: CATSRILAGGAYEQYF

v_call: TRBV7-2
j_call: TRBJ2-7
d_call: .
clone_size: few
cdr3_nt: TGTGCCAGCAGCCAGGGGATCAGAAACCCGAGCTCCTACGAGCAGTACTTC
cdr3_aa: CASSQGIRNPSSYEQYF

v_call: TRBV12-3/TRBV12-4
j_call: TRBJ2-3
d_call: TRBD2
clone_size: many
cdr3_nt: TGTGCCAGCAGTTTAGTCACTAGCGGGCGGGATACGCAGTATTTT
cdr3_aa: CASSLVTSGRDTQYF

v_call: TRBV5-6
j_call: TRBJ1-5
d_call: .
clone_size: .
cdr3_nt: TGTGCCAGCAGCCCCGGCTCCGGGGATCAGCCCCAGCATTTT
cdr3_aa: CASSPGSGDQPQHF

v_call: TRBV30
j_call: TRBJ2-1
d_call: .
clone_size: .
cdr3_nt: TGTGCCTGGAGGCCCGGGTACAATGAGCAGTTCTTC
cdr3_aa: CAWRPGYNEQFF

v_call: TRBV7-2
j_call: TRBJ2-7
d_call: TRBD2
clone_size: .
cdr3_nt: TGTGCCAGCAGCCAAGGACTAGCGGGAGCCGAGCAGTACTTC
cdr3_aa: CASSQGLAGAEQYF

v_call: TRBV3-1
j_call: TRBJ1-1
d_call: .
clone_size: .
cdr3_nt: TGTGCCAGCAGCTACCAGGGTGCCACTGAAGCTTTCTTT
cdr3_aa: CASSYQGATEAFF